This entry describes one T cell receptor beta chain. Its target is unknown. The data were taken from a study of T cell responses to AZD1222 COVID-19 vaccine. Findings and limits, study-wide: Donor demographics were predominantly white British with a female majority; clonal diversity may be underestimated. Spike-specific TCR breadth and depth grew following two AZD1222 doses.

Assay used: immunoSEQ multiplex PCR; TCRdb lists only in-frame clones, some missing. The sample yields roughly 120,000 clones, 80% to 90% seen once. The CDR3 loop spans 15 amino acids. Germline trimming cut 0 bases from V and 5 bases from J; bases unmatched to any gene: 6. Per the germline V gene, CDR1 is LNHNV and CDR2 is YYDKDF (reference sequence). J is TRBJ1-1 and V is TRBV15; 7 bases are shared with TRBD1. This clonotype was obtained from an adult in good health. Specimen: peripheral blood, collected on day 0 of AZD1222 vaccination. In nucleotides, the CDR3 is TGTGCCACCAGCAGAGATGTAGGGGGCGGTACTGAAGCTTTCTTT. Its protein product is CATSRDVGGGTEAFF.